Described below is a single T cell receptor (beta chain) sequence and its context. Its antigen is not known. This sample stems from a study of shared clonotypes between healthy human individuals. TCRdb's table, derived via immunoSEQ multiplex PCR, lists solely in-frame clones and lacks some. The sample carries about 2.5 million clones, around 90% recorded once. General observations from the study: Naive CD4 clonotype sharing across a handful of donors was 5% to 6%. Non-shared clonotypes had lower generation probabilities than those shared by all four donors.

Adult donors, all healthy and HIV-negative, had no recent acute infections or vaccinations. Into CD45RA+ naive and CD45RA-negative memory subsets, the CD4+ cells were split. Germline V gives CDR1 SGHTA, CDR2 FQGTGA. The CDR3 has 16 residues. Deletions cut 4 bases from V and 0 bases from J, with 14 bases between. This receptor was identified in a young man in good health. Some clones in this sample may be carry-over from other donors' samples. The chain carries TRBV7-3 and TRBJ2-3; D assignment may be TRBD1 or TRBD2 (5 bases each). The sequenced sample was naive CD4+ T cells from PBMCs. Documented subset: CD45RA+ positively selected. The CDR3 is CASSSTRDQSTDTQYF. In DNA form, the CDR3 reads TGTGCCAGCAGCTCAACCCGGGACCAAAGCACAGATACGCAGTATTTT.